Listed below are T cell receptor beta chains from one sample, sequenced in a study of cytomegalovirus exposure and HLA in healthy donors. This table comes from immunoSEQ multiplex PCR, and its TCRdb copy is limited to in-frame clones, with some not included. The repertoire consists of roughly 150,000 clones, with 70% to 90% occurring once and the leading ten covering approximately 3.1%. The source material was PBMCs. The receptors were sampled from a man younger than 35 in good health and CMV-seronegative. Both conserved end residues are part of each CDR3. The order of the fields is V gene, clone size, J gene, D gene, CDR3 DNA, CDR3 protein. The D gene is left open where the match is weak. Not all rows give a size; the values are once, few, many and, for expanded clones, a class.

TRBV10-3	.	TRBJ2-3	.	TGTGCCATCAGTGGGGTCAGGAACTCTAGCACAGATACGCAGTATTTT	CAISGVRNSSTDTQYF
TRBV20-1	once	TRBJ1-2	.	TGCAGTGCTATAGCAGCCTATGGCTACACCTTC	CSAIAAYGYTF
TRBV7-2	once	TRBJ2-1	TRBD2	TGTGCCAGCAGCTTACTCCCCGGACTAGCGCGAAATGAGCAGTTCTTC	CASSLLPGLARNEQFF
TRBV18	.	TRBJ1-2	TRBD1	TGTGCCAGCTCACCGGGACAGGGCCTGAACTATGGCTACACCTTC	CASSPGQGLNYGYTF
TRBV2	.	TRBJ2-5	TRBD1	TGTGCCAGCAGCGTCCGGGACAGGGGAGAGACCCAGTACTTC	CASSVRDRGETQYF
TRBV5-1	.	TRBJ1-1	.	TGCGCCAGCAGCCCAGATGATGCTTTCTTT	CASSPDDAFF
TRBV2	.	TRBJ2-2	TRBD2	TGTGCCAGCAGTGAATGGGCTAGCGGGGGGATAGACACCGGGGAGCTGTTTTTT	CASSEWASGGIDTGELFF
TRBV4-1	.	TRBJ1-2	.	TGCGCCAGCAGTAAGGCGGGCCGAATTCCCCCGTACACCTTC	CASSKAGRIPPYTF
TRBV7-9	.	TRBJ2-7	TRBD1	TGTGCCAGCAGCTTATTGGGACAGGGGACGTTCGAGCAGTACTTC	CASSLLGQGTFEQYF
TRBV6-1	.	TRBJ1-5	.	TGTGCCAGCAGTGAATACATCGCTCCCCAGCATTTT	CASSEYIAPQHF
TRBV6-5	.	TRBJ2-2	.	TGTGCCAGCAGTGAATCCATAAGGAGCGGGGAGCTGTTTTTT	CASSESIRSGELFF
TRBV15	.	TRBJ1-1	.	TGTGCCACCAGCAGAGATCTGGAGATCTCTGAAGCTTTCTTT	CATSRDLEISEAFF
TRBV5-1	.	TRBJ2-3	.	TGCGCCACCAAACAGGGAGCGAGGGAGGATACGCAGTATTTT	CATKQGAREDTQYF
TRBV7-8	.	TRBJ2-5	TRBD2	TGTGCCAGCAGCTCACTAGCGGGGGAACCTGGAGAGACCCAGTACTTC	CASSSLAGEPGETQYF
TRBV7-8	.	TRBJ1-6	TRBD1	TGTGCCAGCAGCTTAGGCCAGGGGGCCAATTCACCCCTCCACTTT	CASSLGQGANSPLHF
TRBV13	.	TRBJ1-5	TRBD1	TGTGCCAGCAGCGGGACAGGGGATCAGCCCCAGCATTTT	CASSGTGDQPQHF
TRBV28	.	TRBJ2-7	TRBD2	TGTGCCAGCAGGTCCGGGACTAGCGGGAGGTCTTACGAGCAGTACTTC	CASRSGTSGRSYEQYF
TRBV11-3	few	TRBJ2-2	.	TGTGCCAGCAGCCGATCCACGGGGACGAACACCGGGGAGCTGTTTTTT	CASSRSTGTNTGELFF
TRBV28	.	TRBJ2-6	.	TGTGCCAGCAGCCAGGTCTCTGGGGCCAACGTCCTGACTTTC	CASSQVSGANVLTF
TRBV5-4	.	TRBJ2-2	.	TGTGCCAGCAGCTTGCCCCTTCGGGGGACCGGGGAGCTGTTTTTT	CASSLPLRGTGELFF